This TCR beta chain was observed in a study of blood T cell repertoires in COVID-19. Study-level background: COVID-19 samples, acute and convalescent, were from the United States, Italy and Spain. From T cells, B-cell-depleted T cells, or PBMCs came the material, which was cDNA or gDNA.

Germline V gene data show CDR1 as KGHSH and CDR2 as LQKENI. V shed 6 bases and J shed 3 bases, with 14 bases lying between them. This CDR3 is built from 14 residues. Original analysis: From reference gene primer amplification, estimates of nucleated cell counts were derived. Clones were sequenced by immunoSEQ multiplex PCR, and TCRdb holds only the in-frame ones, with some missing. The V and J calls and the clone size are those of that table, but D and trimming were determined from the DNA. In the table there are about 150,000 clones, approximately 73% of which are singletons. The receptor was isolated from an elderly woman with acute or convalescent COVID-19. The sequenced sample was peripheral blood. The chain combines TRBV18 with TRBJ1-1; possible D gene TRBD1, 5 bases. Here the CDR3 reads CASSPTQGDTEAFF. The CDR3 DNA is TGTGCCAGCTCGCCTACTCAGGGTGACACTGAAGCTTTCTTT.